These 26 T cell receptor beta chains came from one sample sequenced in a study of memory B cells and T cells in multiple sclerosis. Stimulus-free culture yielded autoproliferating CFSE-dim and non-proliferating CFSE-high T cells, each sequenced separately. Replicate wells were pooled after approximately seven days of stimulus-free culture of 40 million to 65 million CFSE-labeled PBMCs. For these receptors, no antigen is known. This table comes from immunoSEQ multiplex PCR, and its TCRdb copy is limited to in-frame clones, with some not included. The repertoire includes 35,000 to 55,000 clones, roughly 80% of them detected once, and roughly 1.1% sits in the top ten. The sample comprised PBMCs from blood kept in culture. Receptor source: a human donor with multiple sclerosis.

This clone is medium-sized within its sample. V is TRBV5-6 and J is TRBJ1-2; D ambiguous. V was pared by 5 bases and J by 6 bases, with 11 bases between. There are 12 residues in the CDR3. Per germline, CDR1 SGHDT and CDR2 YYEEEE. The CDR3 loop is CASSLRLDGYTF. The CDR3 DNA sequence: TGTGCCAGCAGTTTGAGGCTGGATGGCTACACCTTC.

This chain links TRBV4-2 with TRBJ2-7; possible D gene TRBD1, 6 bases. The CDR3 runs to 17 residues. In germline, CDR1 is LGHNA, CDR2 YNFKEQ. V shed 1 base and J shed 2 bases, with 18 bases lying between them. The CDR3 bases are TGTGCCAGCAGCCAAGCTTCAGCAGAGGGGGTCCCCTACGAGCAGTACTTC. This sequence encodes CASSQASAEGVPYEQYF.

V and J are TRBV4-3 and TRBJ2-1; D is unresolved. CDR1 LGHNA and CDR2 YSLEER come from the germline V gene. The CDR3 spans 16 residues. V was pared by 0 bases and J by 5 bases, with 14 bases between. CDR3 DNA sequence: TGCGCCAGCAGCCAAGATAGGTCCCTCCCTGACAATGAGCAGTTCTTC. Translation: CASSQDRSLPDNEQFF.

This clone appeared once. The J gene is TRBJ2-5, the V gene TRBV15, with D tentatively TRBD2 (5 bases). Trimming cost V 1 base and J 5 bases, with 8 bases left between them. This CDR3 is built from 13 residues. Germline V gene data show CDR1 as LNHNV and CDR2 as YYDKDF (reference sequence). CDR3 residues: CATSRVRAETQYF. CDR3 nucleotide sequence: TGTGCCACCAGCAGAGTGCGGGCGGAGACCCAGTACTTC.

This chain links TRBV7-9 with TRBJ2-5; 10 bases fit TRBD1. Germline lookup yields CDR1 SEHNR and CDR2 FQNEAQ (reference sequence). The CDR3 spans 16 residues. Unmatched junction bases numbered 7, after V lost 5 bases and J lost 1 base. CDR3 in amino acids: CASSTPDRGSQETQYF. Here the CDR3 DNA reads TGTGCCAGCAGCACCCCGGACAGGGGGTCCCAAGAGACCCAGTACTTC. The variable domain in full, completed from reference TRBV7-9 and TRBJ2-5, reads DTGVSQNPRHKITKRGQNVTFRCDPISEHNRLYWYRQTLGQGPEFLTYFQNEAQLEKSRLLSDRFSAERPKGSFSTLEIQRTEQGDSAMYLCASSTPDRGSQETQYFGPGTRLLVL.

The J gene is TRBJ2-3, the V gene TRBV7-2; possibly TRBD1 for D (6 bases). Trimming stripped 4 bases from V and 5 bases from J, with 28 bases between. Germline CDR1 is SGHTA and CDR2 is FQGNSA. This CDR3 has 19 amino acids. CDR3 coding DNA: TGTGCCAGCAGCTCACCTCGAGTCGACAGGCTAGATATTGTAGATACGCAGTATTTT. Translation: CASSSPRVDRLDIVDTQYF. Full variable domain (remainder filled in from reference TRBV7-2 and TRBJ2-3): GAGVSQSPSNKVTEKGKDVELRCDPISGHTALYWYRQSLGQGLEFLIYFQGNSAPDKSGLPSDRFSAERTGGSVSTLTIQRTQQEDSAVYLCASSSPRVDRLDIVDTQYFGPGTRLTVL.

This rearrangement joins TRBV12-2 to TRBJ2-2; TRBD2, the table's D call, lacks a check against the DNA. TRBV12-2 is flagged as a pseudogene. CDR3 length: 16 residues. CDR3 protein: CASRLGLSGAAGELFF. The DNA for the CDR3 is TGTGCAAGTCGCTTAGGCCTAAGCGGGGCGGCCGGGGAGCTGTTTTTT.

The V gene is TRBV19, the J gene TRBJ1-1, with D uncertain. Trimming cost V 4 bases and J 0 bases, with 6 bases left between them. The germline CDR1 and CDR2 sequences are LNHDA and SQIVND (reference sequence). The CDR3 is made up of 13 amino acids. CDR3 nucleotide sequence: TGTGCCAGTAGTACAGCACTGAACACTGAAGCTTTCTTT. Translation: CASSTALNTEAFF.

This chain uses TRBV7-9 with TRBJ1-1; D perhaps matches TRBD1 (5 bases). The CDR3 consists of 14 residues. Deletions cut 1 base from V and 5 bases from J, with 11 bases between. Per the germline V gene, CDR1 is SEHNR and CDR2 is FQNEAQ (reference sequence). The DNA for the CDR3 is TGTGCCAGCAGCTTAGAGCAGGGTTGGACTGAAGCTTTCTTT. Translation: CASSLEQGWTEAFF. Together with reference TRBV7-9 and TRBJ1-1, the CDR3 gives the full variable domain: DTGVSQNPRHKITKRGQNVTFRCDPISEHNRLYWYRQTLGQGPEFLTYFQNEAQLEKSRLLSDRFSAERPKGSFSTLEIQRTEQGDSAMYLCASSLEQGWTEAFFGQGTRLTVV.

The gene calls are TRBV5-1 and TRBJ2-7, with D tentatively TRBD1 (5 bases). This CDR3 has 15 amino acids. The V gene lost 4 bases and the J gene lost 0 bases, with 14 bases spanning the gap. Germline V gene lookup returns CDR1 SGHRS and CDR2 YFSETQ. The CDR3 here is CASSDRQLNSYEQYF. For the CDR3, the DNA is TGCGCCAGCAGCGACCGACAGCTGAACTCCTACGAGCAGTACTTC.

V is TRBV9 and J is TRBJ1-2; D unresolved. This CDR3 has 13 residues. Trimming pared 0 bases from V and 2 bases from J, leaving 5 bases between. The germline gives CDR1 SGDLS, CDR2 YYNGEE. CDR3 sequence: CASSVDLNYGYTF. The DNA for the CDR3 is TGTGCCAGCAGCGTAGACCTGAACTATGGCTACACCTTC.

The CDR3 is CASSYGPAGGYTF. The CDR3 coding sequence is TGTGCCAGCAGTTACGGCCCCGCGGGTGGCTACACCTTC. The V call is TRBV6-6, the J call TRBJ1-2, with D unclear. Germline CDR1 reads MNHNY; CDR2 reads SVGAGI (reference sequence). V was clipped by 2 bases and J by 7 bases, with 11 bases between them. This CDR3 comprises 13 residues.

The chain has TRBV7-2 and TRBJ2-5; D might be TRBD2 (6 bases). This CDR3 is built from 16 residues. Germline values: CDR1 SGHTA, CDR2 FQGNSA. Trimming took 5 bases from V and 2 from J, leaving 18 bases between them. The CDR3 protein is CASSPTSADYQETQYF. As DNA, the CDR3 is TGTGCCAGCAGCCCAACATCCGCGGACTATCAAGAGACCCAGTACTTC.

This sequence joins TRBV4-3 and TRBJ1-2; D is unclear. Per the germline V gene, CDR1 is LGHNA and CDR2 is YSLEER. V lost 4 bases to trimming and J lost 8 bases, with 20 bases between them. The CDR3 has 15 residues. CDR3 sequence reads: CASSRSQTESMGYTF. As DNA, the CDR3 is TGCGCCAGCAGCCGTTCCCAGACCGAATCTATGGGCTACACCTTC.

This chain links TRBV10-3 with TRBJ1-4; D may be TRBD1 (5 bases). CDR3 size: 14 residues. V lost 10 bases to trimming and J lost 1 base, with 13 bases between them. Germline-derived CDR1 and CDR2 are ENHRY and SYGVKD. CDR3 residues: CASRQTLTNEKLFF. In nucleotides, the CDR3 is TGTGCCAGCCGACAGACCCTAACTAATGAAAAACTGTTTTTT.

The chain is built from TRBV6-6 and TRBJ2-7; no firm D call. Trimming took off 2 bases at V and 8 bases at J, with 7 bases between the two ends. This CDR3 has 11 amino acids. Per the germline V gene, CDR1 is MNHNY and CDR2 is SVGAGI (reference sequence). The CDR3 bases are TGTGCCAGCAGTTACCTAACTCAGCAGTACTTC. Translated, it gives CASSYLTQQYF.

The chain is built from TRBV28 and TRBJ1-6; 8 bases match TRBD1. The CDR3 contains 18 residues. J was trimmed by 1 base and V by 5 bases; bases with no gene match: 10. From germline, CDR1 is MDHEN and CDR2 SYDVKM. CDR3 region: CASSTGTGLWSYNSPLHF. DNA for the CDR3: TGTGCCAGCAGTACGGGGACAGGATTATGGTCCTATAATTCACCCCTCCACTTT.

The chain joins TRBV4-2 to TRBJ2-1, with 8 bases identical to TRBD2. After removal of 6 bases from V and 7 bases from J, the junction contained 11 bases not matched to a gene. The CDR3 has 15 residues. Germline V gives CDR1 LGHNA, CDR2 YNFKEQ. CDR3 in DNA: TGTGCCAGCAGTCGGGACCCGGGGGGGAAGAATGAGCAGTTCTTC. It is translated as CASSRDPGGKNEQFF.

This clone was observed a single time. V gene TRBV4-1 combines with J gene TRBJ2-2; 14 bases agree with TRBD2. This CDR3 is 16 amino acids long. Germline trimming cut 3 bases from V and 4 bases from J; bases unmatched to any gene: 1. Germline CDR1 is MGHRA and CDR2 is YSYEKL. Written as DNA, the CDR3 is TGCGCCAGCAGCCAGGGGACTAGCGGGGGCACCGGGGAGCTGTTTTTT. It yields the protein CASSQGTSGGTGELFF.

The chain couples TRBV7-2 to TRBJ2-2; D might be TRBD2 (5 bases). CDR3 length: 14 residues. From germline, CDR1 is SGHTA and CDR2 FQGNSA. V lost 5 bases, J lost 2 bases, and 9 bases lay in between. The CDR3: CASSTRGNTGELFF. The CDR3 bases are TGTGCCAGCAGCACACGGGGAAACACCGGGGAGCTGTTTTTT.

V gene TRBV6-1 combines with J gene TRBJ1-4, with D hard to call. The V end was cut by 3 bases, the J end by 6 bases, with 8 bases between. Germline V gene data show CDR1 as MNHNS and CDR2 as SASEGT. This CDR3 contains 13 residues. The CDR3 region has the DNA TGTGCCAGCAGTGAGATCGGGTATGAAAAACTGTTTTTT. Translating it yields CASSEIGYEKLFF.

The J gene is TRBJ1-4, the V gene TRBV19; 11 bases align to TRBD1. The ends lost 6 bases at V and 1 base at J; junction bases unmatched: 4. CDR3 length: 16 residues. In germline, CDR1 is LNHDA, CDR2 SQIVND (reference sequence). The CDR3 region has the DNA TGTGCCAGTAGGGACAGGGGGCGAGGAACTAATGAAAAACTGTTTTTT. Amino acid sequence: CASRDRGRGTNEKLFF.

The chain couples TRBV5-1 to TRBJ2-5, with 12 positions matching TRBD2. The CDR3 extends over 16 amino acids. From germline, CDR1 is SGHRS and CDR2 YFSETQ. V lost 3 bases, J lost 2 bases, and 5 bases stayed unmatched. CDR3 nucleotide sequence: TGCGCCAGCAGCTCCGGGACTAGCGGGCCTCAAGAGACCCAGTACTTC. Protein: CASSSGTSGPQETQYF.

This clone is a singleton in its sample. The rearrangement links TRBV7-6 to TRBJ2-2; D gene uncertain. CDR1 and CDR2 (germline): SGHVS, FNYEAQ. V lost 1 base and J 0 bases, leaving 3 bases between the germline ends. The CDR3 runs 14 residues. CDR3 amino acids: CASSLGANTGELFF. The CDR3 bases are TGTGCCAGCAGCTTAGGAGCGAACACCGGGGAGCTGTTTTTT.

This chain links TRBV5-1 with TRBJ1-3; 9 nucleotides match TRBD1. The CDR3 totals 16 residues. Germline CDR1 and CDR2: SGHRS and YFSETQ. V lost 5 bases and J lost 0; bases outside the gene matches: 6. The CDR3 loop is CASRSGTGTSGNTIYF. The CDR3 coding sequence is TGCGCCAGCAGATCCGGGACAGGGACCTCTGGAAACACCATATATTTT.

The chain joins TRBV6-6 to TRBJ1-1, with 11 bases aligning to TRBD1. The CDR3 extends over 13 amino acids. Germline V CDR1 and CDR2: MNHNY, SVGAGI (reference sequence). V lost 6 bases, J lost 6 bases, and 3 bases stayed unmatched. CDR3 sequence (DNA): TGTGCCAGCAGCCTGGGACAGGGGGCTGAAGCTTTCTTT. Protein sequence: CASSLGQGAEAFF.